Listed here are 18 T cell receptor beta chains from one sample, sequenced in a study of low-dose radiotherapy and immunotherapy resistance in tumors. cDNA synthesis used a TRAV/TRBV-specific primer set for both chains. For amplifying TCRs, the PCR ran for about 19 cycles with Phusion, which was used together with a constant-region primer and the adapter on the V primers. TCRdb analysed the reads with MiXCR anew, one entry per CDR3 protein. The sample consists of 12,000 to 15,000 distinct CDR3 sequences, roughly 52% of them appearing once. These receptors came from a human donor with advanced metastatic prostate, ovarian, gallbladder or colorectal cancer (not recorded which). This table probably holds off-target reads from a library built for another chain.

The chain links TRBV12-3 or TRBV12-4 to TRBJ1-5, with TRBD1 identical over 7 bases. V lost 5 bases, J lost 4 bases, and 8 bases stayed unmatched. The CDR3 length is 15 residues. CDR3 region: CASSLHRGWNQPQHF. The CDR3 DNA follows: TGTGCCAGCAGTCTTCACAGGGGCTGGAATCAGCCCCAGCATTTT.

The V gene is TRBV9, the J gene TRBJ2-1, with D perhaps given as TRBD1 or TRBD2 (5 bases each). V was clipped by 3 bases and J by 4 bases, with 14 bases between them. The CDR3 has 15 amino acids. CDR1 is SGDLS, CDR2 YYNGEE, per germline. In nucleotides, the CDR3 is TGTGCCAGCAGCGGTGGGGACGGTGGTTACAATGAGCAGTTCTTC. Its translation is CASSGGDGGYNEQFF.

In nucleotides, the CDR3 is TGTGCCAGCAGCGACTCCGGGGGTGGCGAGCAGTACTTC. Protein product: CASSDSGGGEQYF. V usage is TRBV7-9 and J usage is TRBJ2-7; tentative D call: TRBD2 (6 bases). This CDR3 spans 13 amino acids. The ends were cut back, 5 bases at V and 6 bases at J, with 14 bases in the middle. CDR1 and CDR2 from the germline V gene are SEHNR and FQNEAQ (reference sequence).

This clonotype was detected only once. The chain couples TRBV7-9 to TRBJ2-1; 7 bases line up with TRBD2. The germline gives CDR1 SEHNR, CDR2 FQNEAQ (reference sequence). The trim removed 1 base at V and 7 bases at J, leaving 4 bases unmatched. CDR3 length: 14 amino acids. For the CDR3, the DNA is TGTGCCAGCAGCTTAGAGGGACTAATGAATGAGCAGTTCTTC. This translates into CASSLEGLMNEQFF. The full variable domain, rest sourced from reference TRBV7-9 and TRBJ2-1, is DTGVSQNPRHKITKRGQNVTFRCDPISEHNRLYWYRQTLGQGPEFLTYFQNEAQLEKSRLLSDRFSAERPKGSFSTLEIQRTEQGDSAMYLCASSLEGLMNEQFFGPGTRLTVL.

The V and J genes are TRBV20-1 and TRBJ2-7, with D possibly matching TRBD1 (5 bases). This CDR3 contains 13 residues. V lost 1 base, J lost 2 bases, and 9 bases lay in between. Germline values: CDR1 DFQATT, CDR2 SNEGSKA (reference sequence). The CDR3 sequence is CSARGGNPYEQYF. The CDR3 DNA reads TGCAGTGCTAGAGGGGGCAACCCCTACGAGCAGTACTTC.

The V and J genes are TRBV20-1 and TRBJ1-6, with D uncertain. Trimming stripped 2 bases from V and 7 bases from J, with 12 bases between. The CDR3 extends over 14 amino acids. CDR1 DFQATT and CDR2 SNEGSKA come from the germline V gene (reference sequence). This CDR3 reads CSARIGTENSPLHF. The CDR3 DNA is TGCAGTGCTAGAATTGGTACGGAGAATTCACCCCTCCACTTT.

The chain is built from TRBV5-1 and TRBJ2-1, with TRBD2 identical over 8 bases. Losses at the gene ends were 0 bases for V and 0 bases for J; bases not matched to a gene: 8. Germline CDR1 reads SGHRS; CDR2 reads YFSETQ. The CDR3 runs to 18 residues. The CDR3 sequence: CASSLVAGGPSSYNEQFF. DNA of the CDR3: TGCGCCAGCAGCTTGGTTGCGGGAGGTCCCTCCTCCTACAATGAGCAGTTCTTC.

CDR3 bases: TGTGCCAGCAGGGACAGGGGCCAAGAGACCCAGTACTTC. Amino acid sequence: CASRDRGQETQYF. V gene TRBV21-1 combines with J gene TRBJ2-5; whether TRBD1, the table's D call, matches the DNA was not checked. TRBV21-1 is given as a pseudogene. CDR3 size: 13 residues.

Points on this clonotype: A junction end diverges from the germline sequence, so it may reflect a read error. V usage is TRBV28 and J usage is TRBJ2-7, with no clear D. This CDR3 comprises 15 residues. Germline V gene sequence: CDR1 MDHEN, CDR2 SYDVKM. The CDR3 sequence: CASTGDGRTSFEQYF. The CDR3 DNA is TGTGCCAGCACGGGTGATGGACGAACATCCTTCGAGCAGTACTTC.

This chain uses TRBV7-8 with TRBJ2-3; D not resolved. The ends were cut back, 5 bases at V and 6 bases at J, with 6 bases in the middle. CDR1 and CDR2 (germline): SGHVS, FQNEAQ. The CDR3 sequence is 11 residues long. The CDR3 reads CASSQVDTQYF. The CDR3 region has the DNA TGTGCCAGCAGCCAGGTGGATACGCAGTATTTT.

This chain uses TRBV20-1 with TRBJ2-7, with TRBD1 matching over 11 bases. Germline V gene lookup returns CDR1 DFQATT and CDR2 SNEGSKA (reference sequence). After removal of 3 bases from V and 3 bases from J, the junction contained 7 bases not matched to a gene. This CDR3 comprises 15 residues. This chain's CDR3 is CSARERTGGYYEQYF. In DNA form, the CDR3 reads TGCAGTGCTAGGGAAAGGACAGGGGGCTACTACGAGCAGTACTTC.

CDR3 sequence (DNA): TGTGCCAGTAAGGGGGCGTATGGTCGGAACGAGCAGTACTTC. Its translation: CASKGAYGRNEQYF. The chain uses TRBV28 and TRBJ2-7; 7 bases map to TRBD1. Germline values: CDR1 MDHEN, CDR2 SYDVKM. Trimming took 9 bases from V and 5 from J; bases not matched to a gene: 13. CDR3 length: 14 amino acids.

This rearrangement joins TRBV5-1 to TRBJ2-7, with D tentatively TRBD1 or TRBD2 (6 bases each). The CDR3 is made up of 13 amino acids. V was trimmed by 2 bases and J by 5 bases, leaving 11 bases between them. Germline V gene data show CDR1 as SGHRS and CDR2 as YFSETQ. CDR3 sequence (DNA): TGCGCCAGCAGCTTTGGGGGGCAGAACGAGCAGTACTTC. Translating it yields CASSFGGQNEQYF. The full variable domain, completed using reference TRBV5-1 and TRBJ2-7, is KAGVTQTPRYLIKTRGQQVTLSCSPISGHRSVSWYQQTPGQGLQFLFEYFSETQRNKGNFPGRFSGRQFSNSRSEMNVSTLELGDSALYLCASSFGGQNEQYFGPGTRLTVT.

The rearrangement joins TRBV5-6 to TRBJ2-7, with D perhaps given as TRBD1 or TRBD2 (5 bases each). The CDR3 is 14 amino acids. CDR1 is SGHDT, CDR2 YYEEEE, per germline. Trimming took off 4 bases at V and 0 bases at J, with 11 bases between the two ends. CDR3 sequence: CASSPVGDSYEQYF. The CDR3 DNA reads as TGTGCCAGCAGCCCGGTGGGGGACTCCTACGAGCAGTACTTC.

V is TRBV28 and J is TRBJ2-7; TRBD2 aligns across 7 bases. Germline assignment: CDR1 MDHEN and CDR2 SYDVKM. There are 15 residues in the CDR3. The V gene end was trimmed by 6 bases and the J gene end by 1 base; junction bases not matched to a gene: 9. CDR3 nucleotides: TGTGCCAGCAGCGCCCTAGGGGAGGGGTCCTACGAGCAGTACTTC. Translated, it gives CASSALGEGSYEQYF.

This clonotype was detected only a few times. J is TRBJ2-3 and V is TRBV7-2; D remains ambiguous. Trimming stripped 5 bases from V and 7 bases from J, with 10 bases between. CDR3 size: 12 residues. CDR1 SGHTA and CDR2 FQGNSA come from the germline V gene. CDR3 in DNA: TGTGCCAGCAGCCGCCCCGATTATACGCAGTATTTT. It yields the protein CASSRPDYTQYF.

In its sample, this clonotype ranks as medium-sized. The chain has TRBV9 and TRBJ2-3; tentative D call: TRBD2 (5 bases). The CDR3 extends over 16 amino acids. The germline CDR1 and CDR2 sequences are SGDLS and YYNGEE. V was shortened by 2 bases and J by 0 bases, with 13 bases between the two germline ends. CDR3 amino acids: CASSVAPGSSTDTQYF. The CDR3 coding sequence is TGTGCCAGCAGCGTCGCCCCGGGATCTAGCACAGATACGCAGTATTTT. Full variable domain (remainder filled in from reference TRBV9 and TRBJ2-3): DSGVTQTPKHLITATGQRVTLRCSPRSGDLSVYWYQQSLDQGLQFLIQYYNGEERAKGNILERFSAQQFPDLHSELNLSSLELGDSALYFCASSVAPGSSTDTQYFGPGTRLTVL.

The chain carries TRBV5-1 and TRBJ2-1, with D uncertain. Per the germline V gene, CDR1 is SGHRS and CDR2 is YFSETQ. The CDR3 is 15 residues long. Trimming left V 7 bases short and J 6 bases short, with 20 bases between. The CDR3, as DNA: TGCGCCAGCCAGGTCGAACCGGGCTCTGGCAATGAGCAGTTCTTC. This codes for CASQVEPGSGNEQFF.